Listed here are 29 T cell receptor beta chains from one sample, sequenced in a study of cytomegalovirus exposure and HLA in healthy donors. In the PCR, 60 Vbeta and 13 Jbeta primers were used. Libraries were prepared by immunoSEQ multiplex PCR; TCRdb keeps only in-frame clonotypes and omits some of them. The repertoire holds 170,000 or so clones, with around 80% as singletons. Sequenced material: PBMCs. These receptors all stem from a woman aged 30 to 39 in good health and CMV-seropositive.

The chain uses TRBV7-2 and TRBJ1-2; D may be TRBD1 (6 bases). Germline CDR1 and CDR2: SGHTA and FQGNSA. Trimming took off 2 bases at V and 6 bases at J, with 16 bases between the two ends. CDR3 length: 15 amino acids. The CDR3 DNA is TGTGCCAGCAGCTTATCGCAGGGGCGTAGCGATGGCTACACCTTC. As protein: CASSLSQGRSDGYTF.

The J gene is TRBJ1-1, the V gene TRBV19; perhaps TRBD1 as D (5 bases). V was trimmed by 5 bases and J by 4 bases, leaving 11 bases between them. Germline values: CDR1 LNHDA, CDR2 SQIVND (reference sequence). The CDR3 sequence is 13 residues long. CDR3 sequence: CASSSTVSTEAFF. The CDR3 DNA reads TGTGCCAGTAGTTCGACAGTGAGCACTGAAGCTTTCTTT. The variable domain in full, completed from reference TRBV19 and TRBJ1-1, reads DGGITQSPKYLFRKEGQNVTLSCEQNLNHDAMYWYRQDPGQGLRLIYYSQIVNDFQKGDIAEGYSVSREKKESFPLTVTSAQKNPTAFYLCASSSTVSTEAFFGQGTRLTVV.

This clone has more than one count but fewer than ten. This sequence joins TRBV7-9 and TRBJ2-7; D not certain. Germline CDR1 and CDR2: SEHNR and FQNEAQ (reference sequence). Trimming removed 2 bases from V and 5 bases from J, with 4 bases in between. CDR3 size: 11 residues. For the CDR3, the DNA is TGTGCCAGCAGCTTATATGACGAGCAGTACTTC. Translation gives CASSLYDEQYF.

This clone is a singleton in its sample. This chain joins TRBV6-1 and TRBJ2-5, with 8 nucleotides matching TRBD2. The J call may be incorrect, as the DNA end agrees better with TRBJ2-7. This CDR3 contains 17 residues. The germline V gene encodes CDR1 MNHNS and CDR2 SASEGT. CDR3 loop: CASSEAPGTRSSNEQYF. DNA for the CDR3: TGTGCCAGCAGTGAAGCGCCCGGGACTAGAAGTAGCAACGAGCAGTACTTC.

This clone was found once. This rearrangement joins TRBV6-1 to TRBJ1-3; D not certain. Germline CDR1 reads MNHNS; CDR2 reads SASEGT. Trimming cost V 6 bases and J 2 bases, with 14 bases left between them. The CDR3 runs 15 residues. The CDR3 region is CASRAGEYTGNTIYF. DNA for the CDR3: TGTGCCAGCAGGGCTGGTGAATACACTGGAAACACCATATATTTT.

The V and J genes are TRBV29-1 and TRBJ2-7; 11 bases fit TRBD2. The CDR3 totals 15 residues. Trimming cost V 1 base and J 4 bases; bases outside gene matches: 6. Germline assignment: CDR1 SQVTM and CDR2 ANQGSEA. The DNA of the CDR3 is TGCAGCGTTGAAGGATCTACTAGCGGGAGATACGAGCAGTACTTC. Amino acids: CSVEGSTSGRYEQYF.

The chain employs TRBV5-1 and TRBJ2-2; D perhaps matches TRBD2 (6 bases). Germline V gene data show CDR1 as SGHRS and CDR2 as YFSETQ. This CDR3 region has 15 residues. Trimming cost V 4 bases and J 0 bases, with 10 bases left between them. CDR3 sequence (DNA): TGCGCCAGCAGCCCACTAGCCGCGAACACCGGGGAGCTGTTTTTT. It specifies CASSPLAANTGELFF. Full variable domain (missing parts from reference TRBV5-1 and TRBJ2-2): KAGVTQTPRYLIKTRGQQVTLSCSPISGHRSVSWYQQTPGQGLQFLFEYFSETQRNKGNFPGRFSGRQFSNSRSEMNVSTLELGDSALYLCASSPLAANTGELFFGEGSRLTVL.

This clone was seen a handful of times. The rearrangement uses TRBV5-1 and TRBJ2-5; TRBD2 aligns across 8 bases. The V segment lost 4 bases and the J segment 5 bases; nucleotides outside the gene matches: 16. This CDR3 region has 17 residues. Germline V gene data show CDR1 as SGHRS and CDR2 as YFSETQ. The CDR3: CASSPGSGRGDSETQYF. DNA for the CDR3: TGCGCCAGCAGCCCGGGCAGCGGGAGAGGCGATTCCGAGACCCAGTACTTC. The full variable domain, completed using reference TRBV5-1 and TRBJ2-5, is KAGVTQTPRYLIKTRGQQVTLSCSPISGHRSVSWYQQTPGQGLQFLFEYFSETQRNKGNFPGRFSGRQFSNSRSEMNVSTLELGDSALYLCASSPGSGRGDSETQYFGPGTRLLVL.

This clone was found once. V gene TRBV5-1 combines with J gene TRBJ2-7; TRBD1 matches 10 bases. This CDR3 is built from 17 residues. Germline lookup yields CDR1 SGHRS and CDR2 YFSETQ. Trimming cost V 3 bases and J 5 bases; bases outside gene matches: 14. CDR3 loop: CASSSRRQGQGTDEQYF. Written as DNA, the CDR3 is TGCGCCAGCAGCTCCCGCAGGCAGGGACAGGGGACCGACGAGCAGTACTTC. Full variable domain (outside the CDR3, taken from reference TRBV5-1 and TRBJ2-7): KAGVTQTPRYLIKTRGQQVTLSCSPISGHRSVSWYQQTPGQGLQFLFEYFSETQRNKGNFPGRFSGRQFSNSRSEMNVSTLELGDSALYLCASSSRRQGQGTDEQYFGPGTRLTVT.

The genes are TRBV7-2 and TRBJ2-2; 8 positions match TRBD1. The CDR3 spans 15 residues. V dropped 4 bases and J dropped 4; count of bases not matched to a gene: 5. CDR1 is SGHTA, CDR2 FQGNSA, per germline. The CDR3 DNA reads TGTGCCAGCAGCTCTGGACAGGGTGGCACCGGGGAGCTGTTTTTT. Its translation: CASSSGQGGTGELFF.

This chain uses TRBV28 with TRBJ2-1, with 10 bases that match TRBD1. This CDR3 has 15 residues. The germline gives CDR1 MDHEN, CDR2 SYDVKM. The V and J ends lost 3 bases and 1 base, in that order; junction bases with no gene match: 0. In DNA form, the CDR3 reads TGTGCCAGCAGTTTGGACAGGGGGTCCTACAATGAGCAGTTCTTC. As protein: CASSLDRGSYNEQFF.

The chain employs TRBV7-3 and TRBJ2-1, with D possibly matching TRBD1 (5 bases). The germline V gene encodes CDR1 SGHTA and CDR2 FQGTGA. Between the trimmed V and J ends, which lost 5 bases and 2 bases, there was a span of 16 bases. This CDR3 region has 16 residues. The CDR3 reads CASSEGAGQPYNEQFF. In nucleotides, the CDR3 is TGTGCCAGCAGCGAAGGGGCAGGCCAGCCCTACAATGAGCAGTTCTTC.

The chain combines TRBV29-1 with TRBJ2-1, with a tentative D call TRBD2 (5 bases). This CDR3 spans 17 amino acids. The V end lost 3 bases, the J end lost 7 bases, and 25 bases lay between the germline ends. Germline V gives CDR1 SQVTM, CDR2 ANQGSEA. The CDR3 region has the DNA TGCAGCGTTGAGGATACCGCGACTGCGGGCTCTTGGAATGAGCAGTTCTTC. Encoded protein: CSVEDTATAGSWNEQFF.

The chain has TRBV19 and TRBJ1-2; no definite D call. Trimming took off 8 bases at V and 0 bases at J, with 16 bases between the two ends. CDR3 length equals 15 residues. CDR1 and CDR2 from the germline V gene are LNHDA and SQIVND (reference sequence). CDR3 amino acids: CASSNQVEANYGYTF. In nucleotides, the CDR3 is TGTGCCAGTTCCAACCAGGTTGAAGCTAACTATGGCTACACCTTC.

This clone was counted only a few times. The gene calls are TRBV2 and TRBJ2-3, with 13 nucleotides matching TRBD2. CDR3 size: 15 residues. Germline assignment: CDR1 SNHLY and CDR2 FYNNEI. V dropped 6 bases and J dropped 3; count of bases not matched to a gene: 3. The CDR3 loop reads CASRLAGGSTDTQYF. CDR3 coding DNA: TGTGCCAGCAGACTAGCGGGAGGGAGTACAGATACGCAGTATTTT.

This chain connects TRBV6-4 to TRBJ1-5, with D maybe TRBD1 (6 bases). This CDR3 is 14 amino acids long. CDR1 MRHNA and CDR2 SNTAGT come from the germline V gene. Trimming left V 3 bases short and J 6 bases short, with 12 bases between. CDR3 in DNA: TGTGCCAGCAGTGAGGTAGGGGGTGCTCAGCCCCAGCATTTT. Translating it yields CASSEVGGAQPQHF.

This clone showed up just once. The chain is built from TRBV6-5 and TRBJ2-3; D unclear. Trimming took 2 bases from V and 4 from J, leaving 10 bases between them. This CDR3 region has 14 residues. Germline CDR1 and CDR2: MNHEY and SVGAGI. CDR3 bases: TGTGCCAGCAGTTACCGACGGGTGTCAGATACGCAGTATTTT. Translated, it gives CASSYRRVSDTQYF.

This chain uses TRBV15 with TRBJ2-5; 11 positions match TRBD1. Germline V lookup: CDR1 LNHNV, CDR2 YYDKDF (reference sequence). The length of the CDR3 is 16 residues. J gave up 5 bases and V 3 bases, and 8 bases lay outside the gene matches. CDR3 amino acids: CATSRDRGRDWETQYF. Here the CDR3 DNA reads TGTGCCACCAGCAGGGACAGGGGGCGCGATTGGGAGACCCAGTACTTC. The whole variable domain, filled in from reference TRBV15 and TRBJ2-5, reads DAMVIQNPRYQVTQFGKPVTLSCSQTLNHNVMYWYQQKSSQAPKLLFHYYDKDFNNEADTPDNFQSRRPNTSFCFLDIRSPGLGDTAMYLCATSRDRGRDWETQYFGPGTRLLVL.

The rearrangement uses TRBV6-1 and TRBJ1-2; tentative D call: TRBD1 (5 bases). Germline CDR1 MNHNS, CDR2 SASEGT. The CDR3 covers 18 residues. Between the trimmed V and J ends, which lost 0 bases and 4 bases, there was a span of 21 bases. The CDR3 spells CASSEAGLWGVSGYGYTF. The CDR3 nucleotides read TGTGCCAGCAGTGAAGCAGGATTATGGGGGGTGAGCGGCTATGGCTACACCTTC.

This clone was recorded a few times. The V call is TRBV5-1, the J call TRBJ1-1; 10 bases align to TRBD1. V dropped 0 bases and J dropped 4; count of bases not matched to a gene: 3. The CDR3 consists of 15 residues. Germline-derived CDR1 and CDR2 are SGHRS and YFSETQ. CDR3 nucleotide sequence: TGCGCCAGCAGCTTGGGACAGGGGGCGACCACTGAAGCTTTCTTT. Its translation: CASSLGQGATTEAFF. Complete variable domain (other parts from reference TRBV5-1 and TRBJ1-1): KAGVTQTPRYLIKTRGQQVTLSCSPISGHRSVSWYQQTPGQGLQFLFEYFSETQRNKGNFPGRFSGRQFSNSRSEMNVSTLELGDSALYLCASSLGQGATTEAFFGQGTRLTVV.

The chain joins TRBV27 to TRBJ1-1, with TRBD1 matching 9 bases. This CDR3 spans 14 amino acids. Per germline, CDR1 MNHEY and CDR2 SMNVEV (reference sequence). Trimming cost V 4 bases and J 1 base; bases outside gene matches: 1. The CDR3 sequence is CASSWTGANTEAFF. The CDR3 coding sequence is TGTGCCAGCAGTTGGACAGGGGCGAACACTGAAGCTTTCTTT.

The rearrangement joins TRBV28 to TRBJ1-4; no clear D. This CDR3 region has 11 residues. Deletions cut 3 bases from V and 8 bases from J, with 4 bases between. The germline CDR1 and CDR2 sequences are MDHEN and SYDVKM. The CDR3 sequence: CASSFVEKLFF. CDR3 nucleotides: TGTGCCAGCAGTTTCGTGGAAAAACTGTTTTTT.

This sequence joins TRBV9 and TRBJ1-2, with 10 bases that match TRBD1. CDR1 SGDLS and CDR2 YYNGEE come from the germline V gene. V was pared by 3 bases and J by 7 bases, with 6 bases of the junction left unmatched. There are 14 residues in the CDR3. As DNA, the CDR3 is TGTGCCAGCAGCGGGACCGGGACAGGGGCTGGCTACACCTTC. This encodes CASSGTGTGAGYTF.

The V gene is TRBV5-1, the J gene TRBJ1-2; the D is unclear. The CDR3 runs to 15 residues. Deletions cut 0 bases from V and 5 bases from J, with 14 bases between. The germline CDR1 and CDR2 sequences are SGHRS and YFSETQ. The CDR3 nucleotides are TGCGCCAGCAGCTTGGAGTTACCAGGTCGATATGGCTACACCTTC. Protein: CASSLELPGRYGYTF. The full variable domain, its missing parts supplied by reference TRBV5-1 and TRBJ1-2, is KAGVTQTPRYLIKTRGQQVTLSCSPISGHRSVSWYQQTPGQGLQFLFEYFSETQRNKGNFPGRFSGRQFSNSRSEMNVSTLELGDSALYLCASSLELPGRYGYTFGSGTRLTVV.

The chain joins TRBV11-2 to TRBJ1-2, with 7 bases identical to TRBD1. Germline CDR1 is SGHAT and CDR2 is FQNNGV. With 1 base clipped from V and 1 base from J, the junction kept 0 bases outside the gene matches. There are 14 residues in the CDR3. CDR3 DNA sequence: TGTGCCAGCAGCTTAGGACAGGGTAACTATGGCTACACCTTC. As protein: CASSLGQGNYGYTF.

This sequence joins TRBV13 and TRBJ1-3; no reliable D call. This CDR3 comprises 14 residues. V lost 1 base, J lost 4 bases, and 8 bases lay in between. Looked up from germline, CDR1 is PRHDT and CDR2 is FYEKMQ (reference sequence). The CDR3 protein is CASSLETRGNTIYF. As DNA, the CDR3 is TGTGCCAGCAGCTTAGAGACACGGGGAAACACCATATATTTT.

The rearrangement uses TRBV6-4 and TRBJ1-5; D might be TRBD1 (5 bases). CDR1 is MRHNA and CDR2 is SNTAGT in the germline V gene. Trimming pared 1 base from V and 2 bases from J, leaving 15 bases between. The CDR3 contains 17 residues. CDR3 loop: CASSDYGTLEGNQPQHF. Written as DNA, the CDR3 is TGTGCCAGCAGTGACTACGGGACTTTGGAGGGCAATCAGCCCCAGCATTTT.

This rearrangement joins TRBV4-3 to TRBJ2-7; the D gene is possibly TRBD1 (5 bases). V was cut by 1 base and J by 3 bases, with 7 bases left in between. Germline loops: CDR1 LGHNA, CDR2 YSLEER. There are 13 residues in the CDR3. The CDR3 DNA is TGCGCCAGCAGCCAAGGTACAGGCTACGAGCAGTACTTC. It specifies CASSQGTGYEQYF.

The chain uses TRBV5-6 and TRBJ2-7; D call uncertain. Germline CDR1 is SGHDT and CDR2 is YYEEEE. The CDR3 sequence is 13 residues long. The V gene lost 4 bases and the J gene lost 1 base, with 9 bases spanning the gap. CDR3 sequence: CASSPQFSYEQYF. CDR3 sequence (DNA): TGTGCCAGCAGCCCACAGTTTTCCTACGAGCAGTACTTC.